These 17 T cell receptor beta chains came from one sample sequenced in a study of blood T cells in healthy people across ages. A J-beta primer mix and a sample-barcoded 5' primer were used in a second PCR of roughly 6 to 11 cycles. TCRdb recomputed calls from the 5' RACE reads with MiXCR, one row per CDR3 protein. The table shows roughly 1.5 million distinct CDR3 sequences, with about 42% occurring only once. Sample: blood. Receptor source: a woman under 30 in good health.

The chain carries TRBV15 and TRBJ2-4; D is uncertain. The CDR3 contains 14 residues. V dropped 8 bases and J dropped 6 bases, with 17 bases sitting between them. The germline gives CDR1 LNHNV, CDR2 YYDKDF (reference sequence). The CDR3 protein is CATALRPERNIQYF. The CDR3 bases are TGTGCCACCGCCCTGCGTCCTGAGAGAAACATTCAGTACTTC.

The chain carries TRBV28 and TRBJ1-4, with D possibly being TRBD1 (6 bases). Trimming pared 4 bases from V and 10 bases from J, leaving 19 bases between. This CDR3 contains 15 residues. Germline V gene data show CDR1 as MDHEN and CDR2 as SYDVKM. The CDR3 spells CASSSTGSRGGKLFF. For the CDR3, the DNA is TGTGCCAGCAGTTCCACAGGGAGTAGAGGCGGAAAACTGTTTTTT.

This clonotype showed up just a few times. This chain connects TRBV20-1 to TRBJ1-1; TRBD1 aligns across 9 bases. The germline CDR1 and CDR2 sequences are DFQATT and SNEGSKA (reference sequence). V shed 6 bases, J shed 5 bases, and the junction held 7 bases outside the gene matches. The CDR3 extends over 13 amino acids. CDR3 sequence (DNA): TGCAGTGCGAGGACAGGGGTGCGGACTGAAGCTTTCTTT. Amino acids: CSARTGVRTEAFF.

This clonotype was counted a few times. CDR3 nucleotides: TGTGCCAGCGCTCCCTTTTCTCGAGGAATCCGAGAAGAGGATACGCAGTATTTT. Translated: CASAPFSRGIREEDTQYF. This chain connects TRBV9 to TRBJ2-3; D is uncertain. Germline V gives CDR1 SGDLS, CDR2 YYNGEE. The CDR3 consists of 18 residues. Deletions cut 7 bases from V and 6 bases from J, with 30 bases between.

Comment on this clonotype: At one end, the junction sequence differs from germline, possibly due to a read error. This chain joins TRBV19 and TRBJ1-5; TRBD1 is a possible D gene (5 bases). The CDR3 spans 15 residues. Germline V gene data show CDR1 as LNHDA and CDR2 as SQIVND (reference sequence). CDR3 loop: CTSSPGLASNQPQHF. The CDR3 nucleotides read TGTACCAGTAGCCCAGGGTTAGCTAGCAATCAGCCCCAGCATTTT.

This clonotype was seen more than once but under ten times. In nucleotides, the CDR3 is TGTGCCGCTGGGGGGTATAGCAATCAGCCCCAGCATTTT. Translation: CAAGGYSNQPQHF. The chain uses TRBV6-2 or TRBV6-3 and TRBJ1-5, with D perhaps matching TRBD1 (5 bases). Germline CDR1 reads MNHEY; CDR2 reads SVGEGT. The CDR3 runs 13 residues. Trimming shortened V by 11 bases and J by 0 bases, and 11 bases separated the two germline ends.

The CDR3 sequence: CASSQDVWTLGGAETLYF. In nucleotides, the CDR3 is TGTGCCAGCAGCCAAGATGTCTGGACATTAGGTGGAGCAGAGACCCTGTACTTC. V and J are TRBV3-1 and TRBJ2-7; perhaps TRBD1 as D (5 bases). Trimming stripped 0 bases from V and 12 bases from J, with 30 bases between. The CDR3 is 18 residues long. CDR1 is LGHDT and CDR2 is YNNKEL in the germline V gene (reference sequence).

The chain couples TRBV20-1 to TRBJ2-3, with TRBD2 identical over 11 bases. V was clipped by 1 base and J by 0 bases; unmatched bases: 3. CDR1 is DFQATT and CDR2 is SNEGSKA in the germline V gene (reference sequence). CDR3 length: 16 residues. The CDR3 sequence is CSARVRTSGSTDTQYF. The CDR3 nucleotides are TGCAGTGCTAGAGTCCGGACTAGCGGGAGCACAGATACGCAGTATTTT.

This clonotype was found many times. The rearrangement links TRBV3-1 to TRBJ2-3; D remains unclear. This CDR3 is built from 12 residues. Trimming took 4 bases from V and 2 from J, leaving 4 bases between them. Germline-derived CDR1 and CDR2 are LGHDT and YNNKEL (reference sequence). In DNA form, the CDR3 reads TGTGCCAGCAGCCGTCACACAGATACGCAGTATTTT. As protein: CASSRHTDTQYF.

The chain uses TRBV5-1 and TRBJ1-1; 7 bases are shared with TRBD1. Germline values: CDR1 SGHRS, CDR2 YFSETQ. V lost 2 bases, J lost 3 bases, and 10 bases stayed unmatched. This CDR3 spans 16 amino acids. CDR3 coding DNA: TGCGCCAGCAGCTTTACACAGGGGACGTTAGACACTGAAGCTTTCTTT. Translated: CASSFTQGTLDTEAFF.

In its sample, this clonotype was seen many times. The chain combines TRBV6-5 with TRBJ2-7; 13 bases agree with TRBD2. Per the germline V gene, CDR1 is MNHEY and CDR2 is SVGAGI. Trimming at V came to 4 bases and at J to 0 bases, leaving 0 bases not matched to a gene. The CDR3 consists of 15 residues. The CDR3 coding sequence is TGTGCCAGCAGTTGGACTAGCGGGAGCTCCTACGAGCAGTACTTC. Amino acids: CASSWTSGSSYEQYF.

At least ten counts were recorded for this clonotype. This chain connects TRBV7-6 to TRBJ2-1; 8 nucleotides agree with TRBD2. Looked up from germline, CDR1 is SGHVS and CDR2 is FNYEAQ. V was pared by 3 bases and J by 5 bases, with 3 bases of the junction left unmatched. This CDR3 has 14 residues. CDR3 in DNA: TGTGCCAGCAGCTTCACTAGCGGAGACAATGAGCAGTTCTTC. Translated: CASSFTSGDNEQFF.

This clonotype occurred a few times. As DNA, the CDR3 is TGCAGCGTTGGGCAGGGGAGCTCTGGGGCCAACGTCCTGACTTTC. Translated, it gives CSVGQGSSGANVLTF. The genes are TRBV29-1 and TRBJ2-6; TRBD1 might be the D (6 bases). Per the germline V gene, CDR1 is SQVTM and CDR2 is ANQGSEA. The ends were cut back, 4 bases at V and 0 bases at J, with 10 bases in the middle. This CDR3 is built from 15 residues.

The CDR3 DNA follows: TGTGCCACCGGGCTTGGGGGCAGGGTGGGGGAGACCCAGTACTTC. Its translation is CATGLGGRVGETQYF. The rearrangement uses TRBV15 and TRBJ2-5, with D tentatively TRBD1 (6 bases). The length of the CDR3 is 15 residues. Between the trimmed V and J ends, which lost 8 bases and 5 bases, there was a span of 21 bases. From germline, CDR1 is LNHNV and CDR2 YYDKDF (reference sequence).

The chain links TRBV28 to TRBJ2-1; the match to TRBD2 covers 8 bases. The junction had 8 bases not matched to a gene; V was cut back by 6 bases and J by 7 bases. The CDR3 sequence is 14 residues long. Looked up from germline, CDR1 is MDHEN and CDR2 is SYDVKM. This CDR3 reads CASRPGLGFNEQFF. DNA for the CDR3: TGTGCCAGCAGACCGGGACTAGGATTTAATGAGCAGTTCTTC.

The rearrangement joins TRBV7-2 to TRBJ2-1; no clear D. Per germline, CDR1 SGHTA and CDR2 FQGNSA. Trimming took 5 bases from V and 3 from J, leaving 11 bases between them. This CDR3 is 14 amino acids long. The CDR3 is CASSVRAGYNEQFF. CDR3 bases: TGTGCCAGCAGCGTACGAGCAGGCTACAATGAGCAGTTCTTC.

The genes are TRBV20-1 and TRBJ1-4; no firm D call. There are 12 residues in the CDR3. The V gene lost 2 bases and the J gene lost 8 bases, with 9 bases spanning the gap. The germline CDR1 and CDR2 sequences are DFQATT and SNEGSKA (reference sequence). In nucleotides, the CDR3 is TGCAGTGCTAGAACCCGTATCGAAAAACTGTTTTTT. Amino acids: CSARTRIEKLFF.